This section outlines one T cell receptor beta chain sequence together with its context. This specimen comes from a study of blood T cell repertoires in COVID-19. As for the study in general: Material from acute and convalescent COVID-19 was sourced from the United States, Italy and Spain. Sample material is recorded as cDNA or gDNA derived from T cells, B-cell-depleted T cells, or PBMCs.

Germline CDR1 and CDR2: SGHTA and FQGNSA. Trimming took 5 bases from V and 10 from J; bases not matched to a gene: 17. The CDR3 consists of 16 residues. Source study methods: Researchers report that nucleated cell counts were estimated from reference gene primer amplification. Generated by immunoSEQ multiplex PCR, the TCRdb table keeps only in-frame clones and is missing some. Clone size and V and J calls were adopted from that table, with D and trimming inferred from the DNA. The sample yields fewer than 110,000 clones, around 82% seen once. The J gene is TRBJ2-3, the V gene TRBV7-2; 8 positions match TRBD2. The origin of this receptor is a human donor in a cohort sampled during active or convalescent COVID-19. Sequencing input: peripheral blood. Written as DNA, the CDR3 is TGTGCCAGCAGCCCGAGCGGGGGAGGTAGTAATTTGGCGCAGTATTTT. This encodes CASSPSGGGSNLAQYF.